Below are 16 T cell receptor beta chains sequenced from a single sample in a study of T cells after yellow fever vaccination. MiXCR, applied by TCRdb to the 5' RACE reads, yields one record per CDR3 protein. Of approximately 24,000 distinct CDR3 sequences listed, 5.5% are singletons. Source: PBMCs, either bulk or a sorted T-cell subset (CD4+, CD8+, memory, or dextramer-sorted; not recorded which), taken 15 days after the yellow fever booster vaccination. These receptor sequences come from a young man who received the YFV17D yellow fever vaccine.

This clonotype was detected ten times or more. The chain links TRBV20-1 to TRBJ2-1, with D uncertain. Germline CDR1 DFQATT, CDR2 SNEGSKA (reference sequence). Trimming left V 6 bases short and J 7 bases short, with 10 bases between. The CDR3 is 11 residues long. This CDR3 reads CSASLLNEQFF. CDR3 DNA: TGCAGTGCCAGCCTTCTAAATGAGCAGTTCTTC.

As DNA, the CDR3 is TGCGCCAGCAGCCTACCCCAGGGGAAGAACACCGGGGAGCTGTTTTTT. This encodes CASSLPQGKNTGELFF. V and J are TRBV4-1 and TRBJ2-2, with D tentatively TRBD1 (6 bases). V lost 4 bases and J 1 base, leaving 13 bases between the germline ends. Per the germline V gene, CDR1 is MGHRA and CDR2 is YSYEKL. The length of the CDR3 is 16 residues.

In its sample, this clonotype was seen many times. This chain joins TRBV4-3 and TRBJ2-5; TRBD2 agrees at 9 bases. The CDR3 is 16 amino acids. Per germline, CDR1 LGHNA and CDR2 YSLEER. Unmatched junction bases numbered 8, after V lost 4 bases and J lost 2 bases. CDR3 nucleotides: TGCGCCAGCAGCCCCGGCTCTACTAGCGGGCAAGAGACCCAGTACTTC. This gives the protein CASSPGSTSGQETQYF.

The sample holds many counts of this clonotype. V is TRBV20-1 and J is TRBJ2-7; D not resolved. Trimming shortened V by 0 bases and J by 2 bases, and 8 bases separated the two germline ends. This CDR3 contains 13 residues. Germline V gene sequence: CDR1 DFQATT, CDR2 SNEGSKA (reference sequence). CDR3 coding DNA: TGCAGTGCTAGAGATTCCCGGGCCTACGAGCAGTACTTC. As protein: CSARDSRAYEQYF.

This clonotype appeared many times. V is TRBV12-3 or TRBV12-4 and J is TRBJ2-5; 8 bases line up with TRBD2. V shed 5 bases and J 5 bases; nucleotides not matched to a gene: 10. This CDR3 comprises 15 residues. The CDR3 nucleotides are TGTGCCAGCAGTCTCCTACTAAGCGGGAGTGAGACCCAGTACTTC. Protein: CASSLLLSGSETQYF.

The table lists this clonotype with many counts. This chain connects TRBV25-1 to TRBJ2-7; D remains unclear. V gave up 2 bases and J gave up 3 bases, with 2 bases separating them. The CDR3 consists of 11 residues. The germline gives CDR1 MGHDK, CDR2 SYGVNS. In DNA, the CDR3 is TGTGCCAGCAGTGAAGGCTACGAGCAGTACTTC. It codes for CASSEGYEQYF.

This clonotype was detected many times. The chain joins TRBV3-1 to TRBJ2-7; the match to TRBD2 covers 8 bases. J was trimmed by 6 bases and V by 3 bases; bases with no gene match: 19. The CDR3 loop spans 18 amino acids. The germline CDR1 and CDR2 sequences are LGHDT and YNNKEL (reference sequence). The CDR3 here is CASSQESVLAGVWSEQYF. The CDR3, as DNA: TGTGCCAGCAGCCAGGAGTCCGTCCTAGCGGGTGTCTGGAGCGAGCAGTACTTC.

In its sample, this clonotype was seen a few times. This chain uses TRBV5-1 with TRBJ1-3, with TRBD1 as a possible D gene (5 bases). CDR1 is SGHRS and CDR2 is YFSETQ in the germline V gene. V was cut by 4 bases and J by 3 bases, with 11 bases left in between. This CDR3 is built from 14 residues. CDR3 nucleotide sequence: TGCGCCAGCAGCGACAGCCCCAGTGGAAACACCATATATTTT. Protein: CASSDSPSGNTIYF.

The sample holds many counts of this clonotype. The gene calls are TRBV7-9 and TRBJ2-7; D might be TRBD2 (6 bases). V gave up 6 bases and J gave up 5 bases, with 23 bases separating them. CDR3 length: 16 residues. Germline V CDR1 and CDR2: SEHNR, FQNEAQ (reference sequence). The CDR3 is CASSYSPFREMNEQYF. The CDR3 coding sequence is TGTGCCAGCAGTTATTCCCCTTTCCGGGAGATGAACGAGCAGTACTTC.

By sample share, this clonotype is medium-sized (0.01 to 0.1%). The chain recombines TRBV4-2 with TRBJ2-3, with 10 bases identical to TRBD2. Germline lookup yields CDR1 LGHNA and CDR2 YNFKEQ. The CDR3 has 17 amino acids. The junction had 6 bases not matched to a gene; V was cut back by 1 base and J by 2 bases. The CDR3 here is CASSQALGLANTDTQYF. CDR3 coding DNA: TGTGCCAGCAGCCAAGCTCTGGGACTAGCGAACACAGATACGCAGTATTTT.

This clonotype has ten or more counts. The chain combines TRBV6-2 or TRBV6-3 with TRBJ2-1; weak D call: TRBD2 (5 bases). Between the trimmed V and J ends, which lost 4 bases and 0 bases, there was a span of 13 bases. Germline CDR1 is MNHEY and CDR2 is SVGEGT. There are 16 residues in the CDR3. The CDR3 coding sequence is TGTGCCAGCAGTTCCCTTCCTGCGGGCTCCTACAATGAGCAGTTCTTC. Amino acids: CASSSLPAGSYNEQFF.

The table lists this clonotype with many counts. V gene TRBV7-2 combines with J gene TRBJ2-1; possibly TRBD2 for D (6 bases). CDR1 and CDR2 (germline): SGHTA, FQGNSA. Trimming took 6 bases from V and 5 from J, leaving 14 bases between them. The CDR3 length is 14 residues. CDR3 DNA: TGTGCCAGCAGGGCGGACTACACCAACAATGAGCAGTTCTTC. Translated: CASRADYTNNEQFF.

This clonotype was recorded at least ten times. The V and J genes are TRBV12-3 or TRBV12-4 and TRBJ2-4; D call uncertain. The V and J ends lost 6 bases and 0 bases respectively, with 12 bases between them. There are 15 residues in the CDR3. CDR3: CASSPGTRAKNIQYF. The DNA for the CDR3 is TGTGCCAGCAGCCCGGGTACGCGAGCCAAAAACATTCAGTACTTC.

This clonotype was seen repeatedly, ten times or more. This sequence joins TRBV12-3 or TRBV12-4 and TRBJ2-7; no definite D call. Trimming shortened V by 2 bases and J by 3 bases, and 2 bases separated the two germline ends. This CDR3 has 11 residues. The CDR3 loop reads CASSLIYEQYF. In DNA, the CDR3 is TGTGCCAGCAGTTTAATCTACGAGCAGTACTTC.

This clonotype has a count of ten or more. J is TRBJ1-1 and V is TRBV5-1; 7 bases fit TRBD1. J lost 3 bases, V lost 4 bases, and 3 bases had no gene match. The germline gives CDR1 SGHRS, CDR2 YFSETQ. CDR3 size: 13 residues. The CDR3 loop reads CASSAGGYTEAFF. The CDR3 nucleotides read TGCGCCAGCAGCGCAGGGGGTTACACTGAAGCTTTCTTT.

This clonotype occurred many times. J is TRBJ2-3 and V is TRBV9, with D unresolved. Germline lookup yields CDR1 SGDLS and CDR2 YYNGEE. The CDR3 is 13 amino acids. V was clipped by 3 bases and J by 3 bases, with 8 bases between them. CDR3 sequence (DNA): TGTGCCAGCAGCGCGTCCGTAACAGATACGCAGTATTTT. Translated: CASSASVTDTQYF.